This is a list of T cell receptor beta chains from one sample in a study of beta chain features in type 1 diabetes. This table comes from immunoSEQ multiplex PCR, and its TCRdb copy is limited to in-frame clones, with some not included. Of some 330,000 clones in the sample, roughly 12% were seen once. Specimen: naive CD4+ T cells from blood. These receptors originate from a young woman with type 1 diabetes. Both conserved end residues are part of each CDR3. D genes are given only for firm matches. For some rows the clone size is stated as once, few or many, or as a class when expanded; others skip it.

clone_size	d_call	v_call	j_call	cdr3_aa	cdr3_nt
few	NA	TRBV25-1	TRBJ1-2	CASSLAANYGYTF	TGTGCCAGCAGTTTGGCAGCTAACTATGGCTACACCTTC
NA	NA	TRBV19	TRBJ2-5	CASSRQGQETQYF	TGTGCCAGTAGTAGGCAGGGCCAAGAGACCCAGTACTTC
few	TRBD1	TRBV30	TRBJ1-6	CAWSLQGTYSPLHF	TGTGCCTGGAGTCTACAGGGGACGTATTCACCCCTCCACTTT
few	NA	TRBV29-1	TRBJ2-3	CSVEGGSHTDTQYF	TGCAGCGTTGAGGGTGGGAGTCACACAGATACGCAGTATTTT
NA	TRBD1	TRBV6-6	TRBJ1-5	CASSYPDRASNQPQHF	TGTGCCAGCAGTTACCCGGACAGGGCGAGCAATCAGCCCCAGCATTTT
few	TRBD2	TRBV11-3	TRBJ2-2	CASSLLAGNTGELFF	TGTGCCAGCAGCTTACTAGCGGGGAACACCGGGGAGCTGTTTTTT
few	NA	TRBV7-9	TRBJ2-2	CASSFQTRAGTGELFF	TGTGCCAGCAGCTTTCAGACTAGAGCCGGCACCGGGGAGCTGTTTTTT
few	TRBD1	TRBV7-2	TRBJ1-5	CASSTQGQGANQPQHF	TGTGCCAGCAGCACCCAGGGACAGGGGGCGAATCAGCCCCAGCATTTT
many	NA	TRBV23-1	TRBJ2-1	CASSNVWGRYNEQFF	TGCGCCAGCAGTAACGTTTGGGGCCGATACAATGAGCAGTTCTTC
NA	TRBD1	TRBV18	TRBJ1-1	CASSSRTGDTEAFF	TGTGCCAGCTCATCCCGGACAGGGGACACTGAAGCTTTCTTT
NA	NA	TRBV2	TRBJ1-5	CASSDRDSNQPQHF	TGTGCCAGCAGTGACAGGGATAGCAATCAGCCCCAGCATTTT
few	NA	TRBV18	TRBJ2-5	CASFTGQGQETQYF	TGTGCCAGCTTCACCGGGCAGGGCCAAGAGACCCAGTACTTC
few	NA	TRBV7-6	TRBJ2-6	CASSRQGSSGANVLTF	TGTGCCAGCAGTCGTCAAGGGAGCTCTGGGGCCAACGTCCTGACTTTC
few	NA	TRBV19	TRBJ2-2	CASSSPQAVGTGELFF	TGTGCCAGTAGTTCCCCCCAGGCTGTGGGCACCGGGGAGCTGTTTTTT
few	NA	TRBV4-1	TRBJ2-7	CASSQDSTGDSLEQYF	TGCGCCAGCAGCCAAGATTCGACGGGAGACTCCCTCGAGCAGTACTTC
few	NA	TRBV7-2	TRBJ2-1	CASSRSRTVGEQFF	TGTGCCAGCAGCCGCAGCCGGACAGTGGGTGAGCAGTTCTTC
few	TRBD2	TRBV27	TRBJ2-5	CASSLLGTSGQETQYF	TGTGCCAGCAGTTTATTGGGGACTAGCGGCCAAGAGACCCAGTACTTC
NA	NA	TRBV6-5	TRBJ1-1	CASSYGSGYIAEAFF	TGTGCCAGCAGTTACGGTTCAGGGTATATCGCTGAAGCTTTCTTT
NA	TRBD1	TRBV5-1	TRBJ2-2	CASSDRVPNTGELFF	TGCGCCAGCAGTGACAGGGTTCCGAACACCGGGGAGCTGTTTTTT
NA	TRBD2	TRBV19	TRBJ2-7	CASSETSASSYEQYF	TGTGCCAGTAGCGAGACTAGCGCGAGCTCCTACGAGCAGTACTTC
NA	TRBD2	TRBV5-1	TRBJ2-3	CASSLVLAGDTQYF	TGCGCCAGCAGCTTGGTCCTAGCGGGAGATACGCAGTATTTT
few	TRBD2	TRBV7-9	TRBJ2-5	CASCPLRETETQYF	TGTGCCAGCTGTCCCTTGCGGGAGACAGAGACCCAGTACTTC
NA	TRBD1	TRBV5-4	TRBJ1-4	CASSKGQSNEKLFF	TGTGCCAGCAGCAAGGGACAGAGTAATGAAAAACTGTTTTTT
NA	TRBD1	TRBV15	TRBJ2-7	CATSAPSGTGGFYEQYF	TGTGCCACCAGCGCACCATCCGGGACAGGGGGCTTCTACGAGCAGTACTTC
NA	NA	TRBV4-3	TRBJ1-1	CASSRGGVNTEAFF	TGCGCCAGCAGCCGAGGGGGGGTGAACACTGAAGCTTTCTTT
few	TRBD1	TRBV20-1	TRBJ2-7	CRSGTGFEQYF	TGCAGGTCAGGGACAGGGTTCGAGCAGTACTTC
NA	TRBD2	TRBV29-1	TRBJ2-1	CSALRGGRDEQFF	TGCAGCGCCCTGCGGGGGGGCAGAGATGAGCAGTTCTTC
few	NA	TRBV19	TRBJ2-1	CASSISGGGLNEQFF	TGTGCCAGTAGTATCTCGGGGGGCGGTCTCAATGAGCAGTTCTTC
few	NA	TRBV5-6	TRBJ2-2	CASSKQHPYGGELFF	TGTGCCAGCAGCAAGCAGCATCCATACGGGGGGGAGCTGTTTTTT
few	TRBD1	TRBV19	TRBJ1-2	CASSHRDRYYGYTF	TGTGCCAGTAGCCACCGGGACAGATACTATGGCTACACCTTC
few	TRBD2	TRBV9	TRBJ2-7	CASSVASGVQYEQYF	TGTGCCAGCAGCGTAGCTAGCGGGGTCCAGTACGAGCAGTACTTC
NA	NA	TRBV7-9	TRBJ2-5	CASSSQAPQETQYF	TGTGCCAGCAGCTCGCAGGCCCCCCAAGAGACCCAGTACTTC
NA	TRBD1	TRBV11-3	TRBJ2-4	CASSRQGGIQYF	TGTGCCAGCAGCCGACAGGGCGGCATTCAGTACTTC
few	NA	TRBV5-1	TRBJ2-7	CASSLVGGSYEQYF	TGCGCCAGCAGCTTGGTGGGGGGCTCCTACGAGCAGTACTTC